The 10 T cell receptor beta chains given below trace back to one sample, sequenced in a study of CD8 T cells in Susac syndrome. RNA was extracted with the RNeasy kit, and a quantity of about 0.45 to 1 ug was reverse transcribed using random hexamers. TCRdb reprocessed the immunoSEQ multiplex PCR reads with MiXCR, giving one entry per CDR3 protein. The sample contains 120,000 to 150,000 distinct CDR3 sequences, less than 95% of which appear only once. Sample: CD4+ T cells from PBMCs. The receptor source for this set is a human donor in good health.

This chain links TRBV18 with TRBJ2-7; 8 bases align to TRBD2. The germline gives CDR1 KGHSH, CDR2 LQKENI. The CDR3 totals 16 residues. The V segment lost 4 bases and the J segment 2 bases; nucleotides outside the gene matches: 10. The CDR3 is CASSQRTSTLPYEQYF. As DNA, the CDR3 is TGTGCCAGCTCACAGAGGACTAGCACTTTACCCTACGAGCAGTACTTC.

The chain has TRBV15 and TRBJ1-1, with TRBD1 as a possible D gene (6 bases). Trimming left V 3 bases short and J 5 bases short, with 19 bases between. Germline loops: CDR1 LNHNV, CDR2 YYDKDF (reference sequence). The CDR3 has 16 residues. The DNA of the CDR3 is TGTGCCACCAGCAGCACGGCTACAGGGATGGGGACTGAAGCTTTCTTT. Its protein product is CATSSTATGMGTEAFF.

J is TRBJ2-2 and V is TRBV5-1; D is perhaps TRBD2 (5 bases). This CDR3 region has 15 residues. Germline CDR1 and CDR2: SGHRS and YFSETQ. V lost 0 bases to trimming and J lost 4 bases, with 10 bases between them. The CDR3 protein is CASSLAGVSTGELFF. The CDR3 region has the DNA TGCGCCAGCAGCTTGGCCGGGGTCTCCACCGGGGAGCTGTTTTTT.

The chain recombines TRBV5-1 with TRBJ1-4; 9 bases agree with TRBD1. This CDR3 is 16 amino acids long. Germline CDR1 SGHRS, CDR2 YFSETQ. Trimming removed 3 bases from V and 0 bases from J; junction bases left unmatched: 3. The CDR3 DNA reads TGCGCCAGCAGCTCGGGGGACAGGGCAACTAATGAAAAACTGTTTTTT. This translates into CASSSGDRATNEKLFF.

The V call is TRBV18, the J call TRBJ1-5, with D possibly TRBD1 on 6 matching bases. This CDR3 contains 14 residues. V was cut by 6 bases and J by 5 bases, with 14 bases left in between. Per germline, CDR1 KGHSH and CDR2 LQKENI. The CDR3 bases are TGTGCCAGCTCGCCCTTACAGGGAGATCAGCCCCAGCATTTT. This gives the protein CASSPLQGDQPQHF.

The CDR3, as DNA: TGTGCCAGCAGCTTAGACCCTCAAACTAGCGGGAAATCCTACAATGAGCAGTTCTTC. Translated: CASSLDPQTSGKSYNEQFF. The V and J genes are TRBV11-2 and TRBJ2-1, with 10 positions matching TRBD2. J gave up 1 base and V 0 bases, and 9 bases lay outside the gene matches. This CDR3 is 19 amino acids long. Germline V gives CDR1 SGHAT, CDR2 FQNNGV.

CDR3 sequence (DNA): TGTGCCAGCTTTGAGGGACGCACAGATACGCAGTATTTT. The encoded protein is CASFEGRTDTQYF. This chain uses TRBV18 with TRBJ2-3; the D call may be TRBD1 or TRBD2 (5 bases each). With 7 bases removed from V and 1 base from J, the gap between germline ends came to 9 bases. Germline assignment: CDR1 KGHSH and CDR2 LQKENI. This CDR3 is 13 amino acids long. The variable domain in full, with the rest retrieved from reference TRBV18 and TRBJ2-3, is NAGVMQNPRHLVRRRGQEARLRCSPMKGHSHVYWYRQLPEEGLKFMVYLQKENIIDESGMPKERFSAEFPKEGPSILRIQQVVRGDSAAYFCASFEGRTDTQYFGPGTRLTVL.

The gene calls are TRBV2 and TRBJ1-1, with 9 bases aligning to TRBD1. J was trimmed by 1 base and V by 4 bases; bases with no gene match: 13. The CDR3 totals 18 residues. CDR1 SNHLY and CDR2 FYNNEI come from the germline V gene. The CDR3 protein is CASSGRLNRGRGNTEAFF. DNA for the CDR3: TGTGCCAGCAGTGGCCGTCTTAACAGGGGGCGGGGGAACACTGAAGCTTTCTTT.

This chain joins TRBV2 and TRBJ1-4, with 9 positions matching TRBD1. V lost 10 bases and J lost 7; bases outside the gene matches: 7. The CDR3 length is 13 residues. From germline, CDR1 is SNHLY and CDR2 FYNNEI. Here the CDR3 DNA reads TGTGCCACCTGGGGACAGGGAATTGAAAAACTGTTTTTT. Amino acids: CATWGQGIEKLFF.

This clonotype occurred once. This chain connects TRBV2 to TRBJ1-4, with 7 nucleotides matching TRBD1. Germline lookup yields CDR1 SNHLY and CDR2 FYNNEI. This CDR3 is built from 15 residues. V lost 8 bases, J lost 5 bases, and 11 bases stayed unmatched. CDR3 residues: CASERPGTENEKLFF. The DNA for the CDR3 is TGTGCCAGCGAGAGACCCGGGACAGAAAATGAAAAACTGTTTTTT.